The T cell receptor (beta chain) described here comes from a study of OX40 agonist ivuxolimab in advanced cancers. Study in general: Clinicians treated patients with ivuxolimab, an agonistic anti-OX40 (CD134) antibody.

Study-wide results and caveats: Averaged across samples, CD8+ T cells carried more expanded clones than CD4+ did.

The CDR3 spans 12 residues. Trimming removed 5 bases from V and 7 bases from J, with 11 bases in between. The germline CDR1 and CDR2 sequences are LGHNA and YSLEER. Comment on this clone: Its antigen is undetermined.

Profiling relied on immunoSEQ multiplex PCR, and the TCRdb table lists in-frame clones only, not all of them. The sample contains approximately 45,000 clones, roughly 94% of which appear only once. The rearrangement joins TRBV4-3 to TRBJ1-2; D is undetermined. The sample consisted of CD4+ or CD8+ T cells sorted from blood, taken in a trial of the OX40 agonist ivuxolimab. The receptor was isolated from an adult with an advanced solid tumor such as melanoma, head and neck, liver or kidney cancer. The chain's CDR3 is CASSDLLGGYTF. The DNA for the CDR3 is TGCGCCAGCAGCGACTTGCTGGGTGGCTACACCTTC.